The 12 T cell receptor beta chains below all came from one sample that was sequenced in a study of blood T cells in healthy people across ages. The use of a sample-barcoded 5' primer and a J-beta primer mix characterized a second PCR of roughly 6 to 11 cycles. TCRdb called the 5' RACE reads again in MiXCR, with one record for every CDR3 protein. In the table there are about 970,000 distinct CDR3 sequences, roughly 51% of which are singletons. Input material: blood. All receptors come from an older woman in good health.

The CDR3 region is CSVEDWTSGADTQYF. Written as DNA, the CDR3 is TGCAGCGTTGAAGATTGGACTAGCGGGGCAGATACGCAGTATTTT. The rearrangement uses TRBV29-1 and TRBJ2-3; TRBD2 agrees at 12 bases. V shed 0 bases, J shed 4 bases, and the junction held 2 bases outside the gene matches. From germline, CDR1 is SQVTM and CDR2 ANQGSEA. The CDR3 runs to 15 residues.

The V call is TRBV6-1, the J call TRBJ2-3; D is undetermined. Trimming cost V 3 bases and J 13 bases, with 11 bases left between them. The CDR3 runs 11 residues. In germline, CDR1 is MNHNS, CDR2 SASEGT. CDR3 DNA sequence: TGTGCCAGCAGTGAGAACTATCTGGAGTATTTT. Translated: CASSENYLEYF.

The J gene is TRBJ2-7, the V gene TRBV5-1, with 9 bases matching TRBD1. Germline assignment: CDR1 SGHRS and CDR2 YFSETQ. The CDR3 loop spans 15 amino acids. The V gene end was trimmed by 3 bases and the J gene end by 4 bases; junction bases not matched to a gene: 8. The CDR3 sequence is CASSYDQDRGYEQYF. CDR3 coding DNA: TGCGCCAGCAGCTACGACCAGGACAGGGGTTACGAGCAGTACTTC. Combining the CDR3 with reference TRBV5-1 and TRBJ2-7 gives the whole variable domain KAGVTQTPRYLIKTRGQQVTLSCSPISGHRSVSWYQQTPGQGLQFLFEYFSETQRNKGNFPGRFSGRQFSNSRSEMNVSTLELGDSALYLCASSYDQDRGYEQYFGPGTRLTVT.

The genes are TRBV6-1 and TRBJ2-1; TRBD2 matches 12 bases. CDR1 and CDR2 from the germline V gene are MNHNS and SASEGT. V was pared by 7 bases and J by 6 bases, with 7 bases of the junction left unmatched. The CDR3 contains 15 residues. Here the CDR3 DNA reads TGTGCCAGCACCATACCTAGCGGGAGGGCCAATGAGCAGTTCTTC. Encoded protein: CASTIPSGRANEQFF.

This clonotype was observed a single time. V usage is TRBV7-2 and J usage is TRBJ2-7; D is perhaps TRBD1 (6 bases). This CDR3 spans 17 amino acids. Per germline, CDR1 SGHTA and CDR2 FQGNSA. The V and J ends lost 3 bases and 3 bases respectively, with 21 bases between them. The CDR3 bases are TGTGCCAGCAGCTTCCCCTCGGGGCAGGGGTTCAGCTACGAGCAGTACTTC. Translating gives CASSFPSGQGFSYEQYF.

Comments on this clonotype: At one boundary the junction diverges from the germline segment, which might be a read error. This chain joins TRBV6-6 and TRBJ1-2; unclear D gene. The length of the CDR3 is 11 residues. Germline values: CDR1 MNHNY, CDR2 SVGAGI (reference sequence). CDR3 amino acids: CASGEEYDYTF. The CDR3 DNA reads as TGTGCCAGCGGCGAGGAGTATGACTACACCTTC.

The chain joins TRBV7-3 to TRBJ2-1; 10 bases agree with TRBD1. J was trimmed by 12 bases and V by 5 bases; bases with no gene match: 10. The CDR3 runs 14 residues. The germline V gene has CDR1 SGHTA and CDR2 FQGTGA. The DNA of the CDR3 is TGTGCCAGCAGCATGAGACAGGGGGCGCAAGTGCAGTTCTTC. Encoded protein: CASSMRQGAQVQFF.

This CDR3 reads CSAVPSGSFCEQFF. The DNA for the CDR3 is TGCAGTGCTGTACCTAGCGGGAGCTTTTGCGAGCAGTTCTTC. The chain carries TRBV20-1 and TRBJ2-1; the match to TRBD2 covers 10 bases. Germline assignment: CDR1 DFQATT and CDR2 SNEGSKA (reference sequence). This CDR3 has 14 residues. The V gene end was trimmed by 5 bases and the J gene end by 10 bases; junction bases not matched to a gene: 11.

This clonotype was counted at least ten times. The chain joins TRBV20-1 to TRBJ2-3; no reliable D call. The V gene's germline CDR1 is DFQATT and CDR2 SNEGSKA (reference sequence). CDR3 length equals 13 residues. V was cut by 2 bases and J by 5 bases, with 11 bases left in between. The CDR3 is CSARPSWGDTQYF. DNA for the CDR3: TGCAGTGCTAGACCCTCCTGGGGAGATACGCAGTATTTT.

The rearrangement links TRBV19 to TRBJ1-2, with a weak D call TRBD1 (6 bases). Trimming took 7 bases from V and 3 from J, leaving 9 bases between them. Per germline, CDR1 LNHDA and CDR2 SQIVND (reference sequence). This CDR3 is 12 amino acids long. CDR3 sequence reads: CASTHRDYGYTF. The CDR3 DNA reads TGTGCCAGTACCCACAGGGACTATGGCTACACCTTC.

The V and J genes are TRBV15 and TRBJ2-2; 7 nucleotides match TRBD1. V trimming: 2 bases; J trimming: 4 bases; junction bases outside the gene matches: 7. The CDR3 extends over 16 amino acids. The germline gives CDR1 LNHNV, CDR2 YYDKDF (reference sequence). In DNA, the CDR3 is TGTGCCACCAGCAGATTACGAGACAGGGCCACCGGGGAGCTGTTTTTT. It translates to CATSRLRDRATGELFF.

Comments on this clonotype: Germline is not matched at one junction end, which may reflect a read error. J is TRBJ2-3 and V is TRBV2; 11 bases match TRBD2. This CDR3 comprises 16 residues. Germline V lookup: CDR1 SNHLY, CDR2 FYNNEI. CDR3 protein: CTSKTSGSPSTDTQYF. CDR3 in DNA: TGTACCAGCAAAACTAGCGGGAGTCCCAGCACAGATACGCAGTATTTT.